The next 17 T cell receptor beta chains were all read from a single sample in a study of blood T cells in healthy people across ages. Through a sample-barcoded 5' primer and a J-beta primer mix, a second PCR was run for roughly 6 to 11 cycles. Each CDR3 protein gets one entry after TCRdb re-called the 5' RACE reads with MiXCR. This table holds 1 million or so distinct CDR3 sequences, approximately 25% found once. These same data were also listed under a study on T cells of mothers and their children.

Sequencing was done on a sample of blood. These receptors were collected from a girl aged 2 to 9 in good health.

CDR3 DNA: TGTGCCAGCAGCTTAGATCCGGGGGCGCTGGCCAAAAACATTCAGTACTTC. It is translated as CASSLDPGALAKNIQYF. This chain uses TRBV7-2 with TRBJ2-4; the D gene could be TRBD1 or TRBD2 (6 bases each). Germline CDR1 SGHTA, CDR2 FQGNSA. V dropped 1 base and J dropped 1 base, with 14 bases sitting between them. The CDR3 runs to 17 residues.

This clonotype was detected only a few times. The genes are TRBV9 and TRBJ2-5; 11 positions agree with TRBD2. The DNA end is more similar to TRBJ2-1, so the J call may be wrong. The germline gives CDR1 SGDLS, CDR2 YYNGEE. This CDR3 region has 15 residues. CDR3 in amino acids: CASTDSGGAEDEQFF. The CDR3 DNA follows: TGTGCCAGCACCGATAGCGGGGGGGCCGAAGATGAGCAGTTCTTC.

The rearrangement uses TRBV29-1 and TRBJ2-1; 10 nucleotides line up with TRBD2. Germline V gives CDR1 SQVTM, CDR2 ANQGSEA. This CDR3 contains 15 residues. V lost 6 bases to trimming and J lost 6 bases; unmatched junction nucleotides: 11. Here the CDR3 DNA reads TGCAGCGTGATCCTTGGGACTAGCGCCTTCAATGAGCAGTTCTTC. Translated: CSVILGTSAFNEQFF.

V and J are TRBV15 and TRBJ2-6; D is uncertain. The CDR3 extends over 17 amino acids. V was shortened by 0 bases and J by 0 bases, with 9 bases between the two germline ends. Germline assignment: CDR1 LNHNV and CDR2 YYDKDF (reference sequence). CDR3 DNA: TGTGCCACCAGCAGAGAAGTAACGGACTCTGGGGCCAACGTCCTGACTTTC. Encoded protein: CATSREVTDSGANVLTF.

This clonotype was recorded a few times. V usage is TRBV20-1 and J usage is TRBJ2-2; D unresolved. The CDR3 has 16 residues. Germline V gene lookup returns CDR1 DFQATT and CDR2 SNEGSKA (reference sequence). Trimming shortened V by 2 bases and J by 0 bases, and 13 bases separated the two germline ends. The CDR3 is CSARFTQPANTGELFF. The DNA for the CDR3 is TGCAGTGCTAGATTTACCCAGCCTGCGAACACCGGGGAGCTGTTTTTT.

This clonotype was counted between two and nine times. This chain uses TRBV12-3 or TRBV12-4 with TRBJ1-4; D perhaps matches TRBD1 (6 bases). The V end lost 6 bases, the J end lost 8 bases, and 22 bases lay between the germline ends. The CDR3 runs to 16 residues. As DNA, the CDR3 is TGTGCCAGCAGCCATAGGGGGACCCTGAAAAAGGAAAAACTGTTTTTT. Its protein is CASSHRGTLKKEKLFF.

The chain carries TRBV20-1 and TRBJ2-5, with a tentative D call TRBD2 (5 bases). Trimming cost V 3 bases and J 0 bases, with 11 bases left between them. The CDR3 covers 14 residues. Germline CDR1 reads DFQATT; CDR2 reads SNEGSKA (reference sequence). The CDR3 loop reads CSARGWENQETQYF. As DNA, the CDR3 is TGCAGTGCTAGGGGCTGGGAGAACCAAGAGACCCAGTACTTC.

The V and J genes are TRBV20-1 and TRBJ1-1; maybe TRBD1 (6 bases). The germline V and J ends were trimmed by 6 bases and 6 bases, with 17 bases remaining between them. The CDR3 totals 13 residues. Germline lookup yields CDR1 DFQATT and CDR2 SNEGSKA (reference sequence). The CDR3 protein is CSARRGAKAEAFF. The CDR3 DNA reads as TGCAGTGCCCGCCGGGGGGCTAAGGCTGAAGCTTTCTTT.

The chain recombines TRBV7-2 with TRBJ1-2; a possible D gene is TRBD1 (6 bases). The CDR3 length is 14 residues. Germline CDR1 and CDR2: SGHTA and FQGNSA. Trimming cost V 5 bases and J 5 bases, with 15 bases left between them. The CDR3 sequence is CASSPLDRSYGYTF. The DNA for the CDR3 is TGTGCCAGCAGCCCACTAGACAGGTCTTATGGCTACACCTTC.

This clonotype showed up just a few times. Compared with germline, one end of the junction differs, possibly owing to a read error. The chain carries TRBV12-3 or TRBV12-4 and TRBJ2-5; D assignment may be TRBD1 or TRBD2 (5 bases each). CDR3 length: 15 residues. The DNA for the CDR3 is TGTGCCGGCAGTTGGGCTCTCCGGGACCCGCGTGAGCAGTACTTC. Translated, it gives CAGSWALRDPREQYF.

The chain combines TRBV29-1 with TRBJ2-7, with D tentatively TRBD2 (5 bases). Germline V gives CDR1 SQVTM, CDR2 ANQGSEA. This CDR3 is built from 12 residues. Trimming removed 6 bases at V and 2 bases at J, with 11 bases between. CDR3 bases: TGCAGCGTCCGGGGAACCACCTACGAGCAGTACTTC. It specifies CSVRGTTYEQYF.

CDR3 loop: CASSQGIVEEPQHF. The CDR3 coding sequence is TGCGCCAGCAGCCAAGGTATCGTGGAGGAGCCCCAGCATTTT. The V and J genes are TRBV4-3 and TRBJ1-5; D remains unclear. Germline V CDR1 and CDR2: LGHNA, YSLEER. V lost 1 base and J 8 bases, leaving 12 bases between the germline ends. The length of the CDR3 is 14 residues.

The CDR3 is CASNKAGELFF. The CDR3 coding sequence is TGTGCCAGCAACAAGGCCGGGGAGCTGTTTTTT. The chain recombines TRBV12-3 or TRBV12-4 with TRBJ2-2; no reliable D call. The CDR3 loop spans 11 amino acids. V was trimmed by 7 bases and J by 6 bases, leaving 6 bases between them.

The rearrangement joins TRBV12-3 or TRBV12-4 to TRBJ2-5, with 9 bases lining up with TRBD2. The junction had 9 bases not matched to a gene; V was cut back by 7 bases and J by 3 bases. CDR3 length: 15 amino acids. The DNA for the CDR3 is TGTGCCAGCATCGATAGCGGGGGACGTGAAGAGACCCAGTACTTC. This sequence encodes CASIDSGGREETQYF.

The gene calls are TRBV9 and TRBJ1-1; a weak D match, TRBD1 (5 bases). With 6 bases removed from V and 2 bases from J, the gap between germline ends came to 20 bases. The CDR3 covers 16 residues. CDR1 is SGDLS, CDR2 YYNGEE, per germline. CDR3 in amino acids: CASTKIEGAENTEAFF. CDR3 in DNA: TGTGCCAGCACCAAGATTGAAGGGGCCGAAAACACTGAAGCTTTCTTT.

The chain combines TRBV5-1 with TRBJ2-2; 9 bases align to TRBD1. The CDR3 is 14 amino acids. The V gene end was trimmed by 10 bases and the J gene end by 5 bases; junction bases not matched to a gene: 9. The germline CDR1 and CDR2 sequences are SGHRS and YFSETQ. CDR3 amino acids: CASRTGDRTGELFF. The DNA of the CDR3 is TGCGCCTCTAGGACAGGGGACAGGACCGGGGAGCTGTTTTTT.

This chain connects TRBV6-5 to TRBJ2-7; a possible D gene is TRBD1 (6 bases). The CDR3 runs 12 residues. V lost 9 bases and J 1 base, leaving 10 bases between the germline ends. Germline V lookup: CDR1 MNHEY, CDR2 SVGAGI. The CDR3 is CARDRFSYEQYF. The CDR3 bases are TGTGCCAGAGACAGGTTTTCCTACGAGCAGTACTTC.